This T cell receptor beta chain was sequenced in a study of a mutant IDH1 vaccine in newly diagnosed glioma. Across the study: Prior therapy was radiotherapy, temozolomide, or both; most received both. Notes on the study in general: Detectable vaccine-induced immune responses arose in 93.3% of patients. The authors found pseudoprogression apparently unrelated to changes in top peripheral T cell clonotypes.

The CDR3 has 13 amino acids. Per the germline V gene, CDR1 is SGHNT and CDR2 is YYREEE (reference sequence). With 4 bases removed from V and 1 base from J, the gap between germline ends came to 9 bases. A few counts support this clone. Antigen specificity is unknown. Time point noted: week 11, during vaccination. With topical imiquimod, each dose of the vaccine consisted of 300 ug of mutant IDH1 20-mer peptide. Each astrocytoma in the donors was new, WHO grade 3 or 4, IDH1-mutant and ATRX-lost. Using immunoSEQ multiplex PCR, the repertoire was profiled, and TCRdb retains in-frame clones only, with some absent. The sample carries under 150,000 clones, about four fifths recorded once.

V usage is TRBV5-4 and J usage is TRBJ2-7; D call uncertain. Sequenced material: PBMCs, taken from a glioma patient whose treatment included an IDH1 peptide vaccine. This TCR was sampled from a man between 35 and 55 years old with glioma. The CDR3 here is CASSPPNSYEQYF. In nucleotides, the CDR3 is TGTGCCAGCAGCCCACCCAATTCCTACGAGCAGTACTTC.